This TCR beta chain comes out of a study of blood T cell repertoires in COVID-19. At the level of the study: Acute and convalescent COVID-19 specimens originated in the United States, Italy and Spain.

Per the original data handling: Estimates of nucleated cell counts were drawn from the amplification of reference gene primers. Only in-frame clones appear in the TCRdb table, and some are missing; sequencing was by immunoSEQ multiplex PCR. Clone size and the V and J calls come from that table; the DNA yielded D and trimming. The table shows approximately 50,000 clones, with roughly 84% occurring only once. The trim removed 1 base at V and 2 bases at J, leaving 4 bases unmatched. CDR1 is MGHRA and CDR2 is YSYEKL in the germline V gene. The CDR3 contains 16 residues. The receptor comes from a human donor in a cohort sampled during active COVID-19. The source material was peripheral blood. The chain employs TRBV4-1 and TRBJ1-5; 8 bases align to TRBD1. CDR3 protein: CASSQAGGYGNQPQHF. The DNA for the CDR3 is TGCGCCAGCAGCCAAGCAGGGGGCTATGGCAATCAGCCCCAGCATTTT.